This TCR beta chain emerged from a study of identical twins. Whole-study findings and limits: Analyses of zero insertions could be partly confounded by invariant MAIT and iNKT cells. A lower insertion count was a feature of abundant cord blood beta clonotypes, with no such feature in memory repertoires.

Remarks on this clonotype: Its specificity is unknown.

Donors uniformly comprised healthy Caucasians. A single record per CDR3 protein comes from TCRdb applying MiXCR to the 5' RACE reads. Of approximately 550,000 distinct CDR3 sequences detected, around 22% appear once; the ten largest clones hold around 0.48%. This same sample was also part of a study on yellow fever vaccine responses in identical twins.

Material for sequencing was CD4+ T cells sorted from blood. The TCR sequence derives from a woman between 18 and 29 years old in good health.

The CDR3 reads CATRCRFYEQYF. The DNA for the CDR3 is TGTGCCACCAGATGCCGATTCTACGAGCAGTACTTC. This sequence joins TRBV15 and TRBJ2-7; D not certain. Trimming took 6 bases from V and 3 from J, leaving 9 bases between them. The germline V gene has CDR1 LNHNV and CDR2 YYDKDF (reference sequence). The length of the CDR3 is 12 residues.